Listed below are T cell receptor beta chains from one sample, sequenced in a study of cytomegalovirus exposure and HLA in healthy donors. Libraries were prepared by immunoSEQ multiplex PCR; TCRdb keeps only in-frame clonotypes and omits some of them. The sample has approximately 100,000 clones. Material for sequencing was PBMCs. Source of these receptors: a man aged 45-65 years in good health and CMV-seropositive. Each CDR3 is given with its conserved first and last residue. A D gene is named only where the DNA matches it firmly.

V	D	J	DNA	CDR3
TRBV29-1	TRBD1	TRBJ1-1	TGCAGCGTTTGGGACAGAGTTTCTGAAGCTTTCTTT	CSVWDRVSEAFF
TRBV9	TRBD2	TRBJ2-1	TGTGCCAGCAGCGTGGGGGGGTCCAGCTCCTACAATGAGCAGTTCTTC	CASSVGGSSSYNEQFF
TRBV18	-	TRBJ1-1	TGTGCCAGCTCACCACCCTCGAGGGTGAACACTGAAGCTTTCTTT	CASSPPSRVNTEAFF
TRBV30	-	TRBJ2-5	TGTGCCTGGAGTGCCGGGCAAGAGACCCAGTACTTC	CAWSAGQETQYF
TRBV4-2	-	TRBJ2-5	TGTGCCAGCAGCCAAGATTGGAGCTCACAAGAGACCCAGTACTTC	CASSQDWSSQETQYF
TRBV9	TRBD2	TRBJ2-5	TGTGCCAGCAGCGCCCATTCCGGGACTAGCGTACAAGAGACCCAGTACTTC	CASSAHSGTSVQETQYF
TRBV30	-	TRBJ1-2	TGTGCCTGGGGGAGGGGGACCGGCTACACCTTC	CAWGRGTGYTF
TRBV11-3	TRBD2	TRBJ2-2	TGTGCCAGCAGCCCCGGTCTAGCGGGAGCCGGGGAGCTGTTTTTT	CASSPGLAGAGELFF
TRBV6-1	-	TRBJ1-1	TGTGCCAGCAGCCATAGGACAAAAGTGAACACTGAAGCTTTCTTT	CASSHRTKVNTEAFF
TRBV4-1	-	TRBJ2-5	TGCGCCAGCAGCCAAGAGTATCAAGAGACCCAGTACTTC	CASSQEYQETQYF
TRBV6-1	TRBD1	TRBJ1-2	TGTGCCAGCAGTGCCATCCTCGGTTTCTCCGGGACAGGGTATGGCTACACCTTC	CASSAILGFSGTGYGYTF
TRBV13	-	TRBJ1-6	TGTGCCAGCAGCGGACGACAGGAATTTTATAATTCACCCCTCCACTTT	CASSGRQEFYNSPLHF
TRBV18	TRBD2	TRBJ2-2	TGTGCCAGCTCAGCAACTAGCGGGGGAGACACCGGGGAGCTGTTTTTT	CASSATSGGDTGELFF
TRBV19	-	TRBJ1-1	TGTGCCAGTAGTATAGACGGTATGAACACTGAAGCTTTCTTT	CASSIDGMNTEAFF
TRBV14	TRBD1	TRBJ1-4	TGTGCCAGCAGCCTTCGGGACAGGGATGCAACTAATGAAAAACTGTTTTTT	CASSLRDRDATNEKLFF
TRBV9	-	TRBJ1-6	TGTGCCAGCCAAGGGGCGATGAGTTCACCCCTCCACTTT	CASQGAMSSPLHF
TRBV5-1	TRBD2	TRBJ2-3	TGCGCCAGCAGCGCTTCCGGGACTAGCGGGCAGGAGGATACGCAGTATTTT	CASSASGTSGQEDTQYF
TRBV5-4	-	TRBJ2-1	TGTGCCAGCAGCTTCGGGGGTCAACGCTCCTACAATGAGCAGTTCTTC	CASSFGGQRSYNEQFF
TRBV30	TRBD2	TRBJ2-1	TGTGCCTGGAGTGTATTTATGAGGAGAGATAGCGGGAGGGCCTACAATGAGCAGTTCTTC	CAWSVFMRRDSGRAYNEQFF
TRBV5-1	TRBD1	TRBJ1-2	TGCGCCAGCAGCCCAAACCGGGACAGGGCGTGGTACACCTTC	CASSPNRDRAWYTF
TRBV5-1	TRBD2	TRBJ2-3	TGCGCCAGCAGCTCCTTAGCGGGAGGGGCAGATACGCAGTATTTT	CASSSLAGGADTQYF
TRBV19	-	TRBJ1-3	TGTGCCAGTAGTATAGAAGGGGTATCCGGAAACACCATATATTTT	CASSIEGVSGNTIYF
TRBV7-9	TRBD1	TRBJ2-1	TGTGCCAGCAGCTTAGGGGGGACAGGTGATGAGCAGTTCTTC	CASSLGGTGDEQFF
TRBV4-3	-	TRBJ1-2	TGCGCCAGCAGCCGGGGGGGAGGGGCCTATGGCTACACCTTC	CASSRGGGAYGYTF
TRBV11-2	TRBD1	TRBJ2-7	TGTGCCAGCAGCTTAGCGGGTCCGGGACAGACATACGAGCAGTACTTC	CASSLAGPGQTYEQYF
TRBV18	TRBD1	TRBJ1-1	TGTGCCAGCTCACCACTCAGACAGGGATACATGAACACTGAAGCTTTCTTT	CASSPLRQGYMNTEAFF
TRBV4-3	TRBD2	TRBJ2-1	TGCGCCAGCAGCCCGGGCAGCGGGAGGATCAATGAGCAGTTCTTC	CASSPGSGRINEQFF
TRBV4-2	TRBD1	TRBJ1-3	TGTGCCAGCAGCGGGACAGTGAGCTCTGGAAACACCATATATTTT	CASSGTVSSGNTIYF
TRBV10-3	TRBD1	TRBJ1-5	TGTGCCATCAGTTCCGGGACAGGGGGCAATCAGCCCCAGCATTTT	CAISSGTGGNQPQHF
TRBV30	TRBD1	TRBJ1-2	TGTGCCTGGAGTCCTCCGGGACAGCGCTATGGCTACACCTTC	CAWSPPGQRYGYTF
TRBV7-2	TRBD1	TRBJ1-2	TGTGCCAGCAGCTTCGGACAGGGGGTAAACTATGGCTACACCTTC	CASSFGQGVNYGYTF
TRBV6-5	-	TRBJ1-3	TGTGCCAGCAGTTCCCTTAGCTCTGGAAACACCATATATTTT	CASSSLSSGNTIYF
TRBV7-9	TRBD1	TRBJ1-1	TGTGCCAGCAGCTTCCCCAGAGGACAGGTGAACACTGAAGCTTTCTTT	CASSFPRGQVNTEAFF
TRBV18	TRBD1	TRBJ2-7	TGTGCCAGCTCACCCGGACAGGGGGCCTACGAGCAGTACTTC	CASSPGQGAYEQYF
TRBV4-3	-	TRBJ1-2	TGCGCCAGCAGCCAAGACAGGGTTTCGGAGGGCTACACCTTC	CASSQDRVSEGYTF
TRBV7-2	-	TRBJ1-1	TGTGCCAGCGCTAGATGGAGCACTGAAGCTTTCTTT	CASARWSTEAFF
TRBV6-1	TRBD1	TRBJ1-5	TGTGCCAGCAGTGCCCGACACAGGGGCCGTTATAGCAATCAGCCCCAGCATTTT	CASSARHRGRYSNQPQHF
TRBV28	-	TRBJ2-5	TGTGCCAGCACACCCTGGAGAGGTGGGACCCAGTACTTC	CASTPWRGGTQYF
TRBV9	-	TRBJ1-4	TGTGCCAGCAGCGCCTCCGGGATCCGCCTCGAAAAACTGTTTTTT	CASSASGIRLEKLFF
TRBV6-1	-	TRBJ1-2	TGTGCCAGCAGTGAAGCCGAGGCGAATGGCTACACCTTC	CASSEAEANGYTF
TRBV7-9	TRBD1	TRBJ1-1	TGTGCCAGCAGCACGGGGACAGGGATGAACACTGAAGCTTTCTTT	CASSTGTGMNTEAFF
TRBV14	-	TRBJ1-1	TGTGCCAGCAGCCAACAAGTCGGTTGGGCTTTCTTT	CASSQQVGWAFF
TRBV5-5	-	TRBJ2-7	TGTGCCAGCAGCTGGGGGACTGCCTACGAGCAGTACTTC	CASSWGTAYEQYF
TRBV5-8	TRBD2	TRBJ2-5	TGTGCCAGCAGCGCGGGACTAGCGGGAGACCAAGAGACCCAGTACTTC	CASSAGLAGDQETQYF
TRBV6-5	TRBD1	TRBJ1-1	TGTGCCAGCAGTTACTCGGGGACAGGGAGGGCTTTCTTT	CASSYSGTGRAFF
TRBV25-1	-	TRBJ2-3	TGTGCCAGCAGTGGGGCATCTAGCACAGATACGCAGTATTTT	CASSGASSTDTQYF
TRBV9	TRBD2	TRBJ2-7	TGTGCCAGCAGCGTCACTAGCGGGAGGGCCCACGTCGAGCAGTACTTC	CASSVTSGRAHVEQYF
TRBV5-4	-	TRBJ1-1	TGTGCCAGCAAGGAGACAGGGAACACTGAAGCTTTCTTT	CASKETGNTEAFF
TRBV9	-	TRBJ2-1	TGTGCCAGCAGCGTAGGGTCCCGGCGGGTTGAGCAGTTCTTC	CASSVGSRRVEQFF
TRBV4-2	TRBD1	TRBJ1-5	TGTGCCAGCAGCCAGACAGGGGCTAGCAATCAGCCCCAGCATTTT	CASSQTGASNQPQHF